This TCR beta chain is drawn from a study of blood T cell repertoires in COVID-19. Study at large: Samples came from the United States, Italy and Spain, spanning acute and convalescent COVID-19. Nucleic acid was either cDNA or gDNA, and it came from T cells, B-cell-depleted T cells, or PBMCs.

Per the original methods: Estimated nucleated cell counts came from reference gene primer amplification. TCRdb's copy holds only in-frame clones and misses some; the assay was immunoSEQ multiplex PCR. V, J and clone size derive from that table, while D and trimming were established from the DNA sequence. There are 80,000 or so clones in the sample; roughly nine tenths occur only once, and under 2.5% lies in the top ten. Germline loops: CDR1 SNHLY, CDR2 FYNNEI. V trimming: 6 bases; J trimming: 5 bases; junction bases outside the gene matches: 12. CDR3 size: 15 residues. This TCR was sampled from a woman aged 50 to 65 in a cohort sampled during active COVID-19. The rearrangement joins TRBV2 to TRBJ2-5; 7 bases line up with TRBD2. What was sequenced was peripheral blood. The CDR3 loop reads CASSSGTTWGETQYF. CDR3 DNA: TGTGCCAGCAGCTCCGGGACTACTTGGGGGGAGACCCAGTACTTC.